The 10 T cell receptor beta chains below come from one sample, sequenced in a study of T cell repertoires in cytomegalovirus infection. One entry per CDR3 protein, called by TCRdb with MiXCR from the reads. The sample gives around 530,000 distinct CDR3 sequences, 16% of which show up once; under 30% is in the top ten. Material: CD8+ T cells from PBMCs. Receptors were obtained from a human donor in good health (CMV status not recorded). Some clones in this sample may be carry-over from other donors' samples.

The chain recombines TRBV9 with TRBJ2-2, with TRBD1 identical over 8 bases. This CDR3 is 15 amino acids long. Trimming took 6 bases from V and 5 from J; bases not matched to a gene: 9. CDR1 is SGDLS, CDR2 YYNGEE, per germline. The CDR3 reads CASTLGQGRTGELFF. In DNA form, the CDR3 reads TGTGCCAGCACCCTAGGACAGGGCAGGACCGGGGAGCTGTTTTTT.

Many counts were recorded for this clonotype. The V gene is TRBV28, the J gene TRBJ2-5; 7 bases are a match to TRBD1. The V gene's germline CDR1 is MDHEN and CDR2 SYDVKM. The CDR3 sequence is 18 residues long. V gave up 2 bases and J gave up 4 bases; unmatched junction bases: 16. The CDR3 region has the DNA TGTGCCAGCAGTTTACGCCGACCGGACAGGCCGGGTGGAGAGACCCAGTACTTC. It specifies CASSLRRPDRPGGETQYF.

The CDR3 loop is CSARVYRDRDNSPLHF. The CDR3 DNA reads as TGCAGTGCTAGAGTATACCGGGACAGGGATAATTCACCCCTCCACTTT. This chain connects TRBV20-1 to TRBJ1-6; TRBD1 matches at 9 bases. Germline V gives CDR1 DFQATT, CDR2 SNEGSKA (reference sequence). The V segment lost 1 base and the J segment 5 bases; nucleotides outside the gene matches: 6. This CDR3 contains 16 residues.

CDR3 in amino acids: CASSESSPGVRNEKLFF. The CDR3 region has the DNA TGCGCCAGCAGTGAGTCGTCGCCGGGAGTCCGGAATGAAAAACTGTTTTTT. The chain links TRBV10-2 to TRBJ1-4, with D uncertain. This CDR3 region has 17 residues. The germline gives CDR1 WSHSY, CDR2 SAAADI. Trimming stripped 0 bases from V and 5 bases from J, with 16 bases between.

This clonotype was recorded at least ten times. CDR3 nucleotides: TGTGCCACCCTGATAGCGGGAGGTCTAAACACCGGGGAGCTGTTTTTT. Residues: CATLIAGGLNTGELFF. The chain recombines TRBV19 with TRBJ2-2; 10 positions match TRBD2. Germline trimming cut 10 bases from V and 2 bases from J; bases unmatched to any gene: 10. Looked up from germline, CDR1 is LNHDA and CDR2 is SQIVND (reference sequence). This CDR3 contains 16 residues.

This clonotype has only a few counts. This chain connects TRBV3-1 to TRBJ1-2, with D tentatively TRBD1 (5 bases). Per the germline V gene, CDR1 is LGHDT and CDR2 is YNNKEL (reference sequence). The length of the CDR3 is 14 residues. V was cut by 0 bases and J by 4 bases, with 9 bases left in between. The CDR3, as DNA: TGTGCCAGCAGCCAAGATAGAGGGGTCTATGGCTACACCTTC. Translating gives CASSQDRGVYGYTF. The variable domain in full, completed from reference TRBV3-1 and TRBJ1-2, reads DTAVSQTPKYLVTQMGNDKSIKCEQNLGHDTMYWYKQDSKKFLKIMFSYNNKELIINETVPNRFSPKSPDKAHLNLHINSLELGDSAVYFCASSQDRGVYGYTFGSGTRLTVV.

The sample holds a few counts of this clonotype. The rearrangement links TRBV4-1 to TRBJ2-7; 7 bases line up with TRBD1. Germline V gene lookup returns CDR1 MGHRA and CDR2 YSYEKL. Losses at the gene ends were 2 bases for V and 4 bases for J; bases not matched to a gene: 5. The CDR3 runs 14 residues. CDR3 sequence reads: CASSQMWTGYEQYF. In nucleotides, the CDR3 is TGCGCCAGCAGCCAAATGTGGACAGGATACGAGCAGTACTTC.

In its sample, this clonotype was seen many times. The rearrangement links TRBV12-3 or TRBV12-4 to TRBJ2-5, with 8 nucleotides matching TRBD2. Trimming took 2 bases from V and 5 from J; bases not matched to a gene: 7. CDR3 length equals 15 residues. CDR3 in amino acids: CASSLRSGGQETQYF. The CDR3 DNA reads as TGTGCCAGCAGTTTACGGAGCGGGGGCCAGGAGACCCAGTACTTC.

This clonotype was observed a few times. The chain carries TRBV27 and TRBJ2-7; weak D call: TRBD2 (6 bases). Germline V gives CDR1 MNHEY, CDR2 SMNVEV (reference sequence). Trimming took off 7 bases at V and 2 bases at J, with 12 bases between the two ends. This CDR3 spans 13 amino acids. The CDR3 loop is CASTPRGAYEQYF. The CDR3 DNA reads TGTGCCAGCACCCCGCGGGGAGCCTACGAGCAGTACTTC.

This clonotype occurred a few times. The J gene is TRBJ2-3, the V gene TRBV7-9; D is perhaps TRBD1 or TRBD2 (7 bases each). With 2 bases removed from V and 8 bases from J, the gap between germline ends came to 17 bases. Germline CDR1 SEHNR, CDR2 FQNEAQ (reference sequence). This CDR3 contains 15 residues. This CDR3 reads CASSLQGGDRVTQYF. For the CDR3, the DNA is TGTGCCAGCAGCTTACAGGGGGGGGACCGAGTTACGCAGTATTTT.